A selection of T cell receptor beta chains follows, all from one sample in a study of tumor and adjacent non-tumor tissue in lung cancer. TCRdb passed the multiplex PCR reads through MiXCR, listing each CDR3 protein once. The data show 60,000 to 85,000 distinct CDR3 sequences, around three quarters seen once. Material for sequencing was distant non-tumor lung tissue. These receptors originate from a man aged 55 to 70 with non-small cell lung cancer. CDR3s include the opening cysteine and the closing phenylalanine or tryptophan. A D gene is named only where the DNA matches it firmly. The size field is filled for only some rows; it gives once, few, many or a size class.

abundance	v_gene	j_gene	d_gene	CDR3nt	CDR3aa
-	TRBV6-1	TRBJ2-7	-	TGTGCCAGCAGTGAAGCGCTGAGGGGTTACGAGCCCTACTTC	CASSEALRGYEPYF
once	TRBV5-4	TRBJ1-2	-	TGTGTCAGCAGCTTGTTGGGGGGCCACAACTATGGCTACACCTTC	CVSSLLGGHNYGYTF
-	TRBV20-1	TRBJ2-1	-	TGCAGTGCTAGCGCCCCCGCTAGACATCCTAATGCGGGGCAGTCCTTC	CSASAPARHPNAGQSF
-	TRBV6-6	TRBJ2-2	-	TGTGCCAGCTGTTCCACCTGGGGCGCCGGGGAGCTGCTTTTT	CASCSTWGAGELLF
once	TRBV6-1	TRBJ2-6	-	TGTGCCAACAGTGAAGGTAGGGGTAGCGTCCTGACATTC	CANSEGRGSVLTF
-	TRBV6-2/TRBV6-3	TRBJ1-5	-	TGTGCCAGCGGTCAAAGTTGGAGCAATCAGCCCCAGCATTTC	CASGQSWSNQPQHF
-	TRBV6-5	TRBJ1-5	-	TGCGCCAGCAGGCGACTTCATGGAGGTCAGCCCCAGCATTTT	CASRRLHGGQPQHF
-	TRBV10-3	TRBJ2-3	TRBD1	TGTGCCATAAGTGGTAGGGGGCGTCGCAGAGATACGCAGTATTTT	CAISGRGRRRDTQYF
-	TRBV6-2/TRBV6-3	TRBJ2-7	TRBD2	TGTGCCAACAGACCATGGGGGGAAAGCCGGGAGGCCCCCCTCGAACAGTACTTC	CANRPWGESREAPLEQYF
-	TRBV11-3	TRBJ2-1	-	TGTGCCAGCAGACAGCTAACGGGAGATTTCGATGAGCAGTTCTTC	CASRQLTGDFDEQFF
-	TRBV6-6	TRBJ2-7	TRBD1	TGTCCCAGCAGTCACACGGGACAGGGATGCTCCTACGAGCAGTACTTC	CPSSHTGQGCSYEQYF
-	TRBV4-1	TRBJ2-1	-	TGCGCCAGCAGCACCGGAGGGGCGTCTGATAAGCAGCTCTTC	CASSTGGASDKQLF
-	TRBV6-5	TRBJ2-7	-	TGTGCCAGGAGCCTAAATGGGTGGCGGAACGAACAGTACTTC	CARSLNGWRNEQYF
few	TRBV5-1	TRBJ2-2	TRBD2	TGCGCCAGCAGCTTGACTAGCGGGAGAATTAACACCGGGGAGCTGTTTTTT	CASSLTSGRINTGELFF
-	TRBV4-2	TRBJ2-2	-	TGTACCAGCAGCCCAATAGTGGGAGGGACACGAGGGGACACCGGGGAGCTGTTTTTC	CTSSPIVGGTRGDTGELFF
-	TRBV9	TRBJ2-2	TRBD2	TGTGCCAGCAGCCCTTCGGGAGGGTGGGAGCTGTTTTTT	CASSPSGGWELFF
-	TRBV2	TRBJ1-4	-	TGTGCCAGCTCGGAGCGGGTAGAGGATGATAAACTGTTTTTT	CASSERVEDDKLFF
-	TRBV25-1	TRBJ2-4	TRBD1	TGTGCCAGCAGCGGACAGGGTCCTGCCGGAGTGGCCAAAAATATTCACTACTTC	CASSGQGPAGVAKNIHYF
-	TRBV29-1	TRBJ2-1	-	TGCAGTGTTAGAAGGGCTACTAGCTCCGATGAGCAGTTCTTC	CSVRRATSSDEQFF
-	TRBV10-3	TRBJ2-7	-	TGTGCCATCAGCCTGTCAGGGTCAGCCTACGAGCAGTACTTC	CAISLSGSAYEQYF
once	TRBV6-1	TRBJ2-1	-	TGTGCAAGCAGTGAGTATTCAGCAAGCTCCTACTATGAGCAGTTCTTC	CASSEYSASSYYEQFF
-	TRBV10-3	TRBJ2-2	-	TGTGCCATCAGTGAACGACTAGTGGGAGGTGCCGGGGAGCTATTTTTT	CAISERLVGGAGELFF
-	TRBV4-1	TRBJ2-2	-	TGCGCCAGTACCCAAGACCCGGGGTTGTGGACCGGGGAGCTGTTTTTT	CASTQDPGLWTGELFF
-	TRBV11-1	TRBJ2-1	-	TGTGGCAGCAGCCCCGTAAGGGTGTTAGACAATGAGCAGTTCTTC	CGSSPVRVLDNEQFF
-	TRBV5-6	TRBJ1-2	TRBD1	TGTGCAAGCAGTGGCACGACAGGGATTAACTATGGCTACACCTTC	CASSGTTGINYGYTF
-	TRBV11-1	TRBJ2-1	-	TGTGCCAGCAGCTTCGACATCTATAGCATCAATGAGCAGTTTTTC	CASSFDIYSINEQFF
-	TRBV11-1	TRBJ2-2	-	TGTACCAGTAGCTATACTACTGACACCGGGGAGCTGTTTTTT	CTSSYTTDTGELFF
-	TRBV11-2	TRBJ2-6	-	TGTGCCAGCAGCTCCCCTCCGGAGACCGTCTCAGAAGGGGCCAACGTCCTGACCTTC	CASSSPPETVSEGANVLTF